This T cell receptor (beta chain) was sequenced in a study of CXCR3-negative and CXCR3-positive naive CD8 T cells. General study results and limits: Naive CXCR3-positive and CXCR3-negative cells shared TRBV-TRBJ usage; memory cells diverged. Cryopreservation partially lowered CXCR3 expression, so most assays used fresh PBMCs.

UMI-labeled 5' RACE yielded the TRB cDNA libraries. TCRdb reanalyzed the 5' RACE reads and collapses them to one entry per CDR3 protein, without DNA. The repertoire table contains 46,000 or so distinct CDR3 sequences. With respect to this clonotype: Its specificity is unknown.

Germline CDR1 is DFQATT and CDR2 is SNEGSKA (reference sequence). The CDR3 runs 13 residues. The sequence was obtained from a human donor in good health. Some clones in this sample may be carry-over from other donors' samples. The chain joins TRBV20-1 to TRBJ2-2. Sequencing input: naive CXCR3- CD8+ T cells from blood. Subset described: CD45RO-CCR7+CD27+CD95- naive CD8+ T cells lacking CXCR3 (TNR3-). The CDR3 protein is CSAIRSNTGELFF.